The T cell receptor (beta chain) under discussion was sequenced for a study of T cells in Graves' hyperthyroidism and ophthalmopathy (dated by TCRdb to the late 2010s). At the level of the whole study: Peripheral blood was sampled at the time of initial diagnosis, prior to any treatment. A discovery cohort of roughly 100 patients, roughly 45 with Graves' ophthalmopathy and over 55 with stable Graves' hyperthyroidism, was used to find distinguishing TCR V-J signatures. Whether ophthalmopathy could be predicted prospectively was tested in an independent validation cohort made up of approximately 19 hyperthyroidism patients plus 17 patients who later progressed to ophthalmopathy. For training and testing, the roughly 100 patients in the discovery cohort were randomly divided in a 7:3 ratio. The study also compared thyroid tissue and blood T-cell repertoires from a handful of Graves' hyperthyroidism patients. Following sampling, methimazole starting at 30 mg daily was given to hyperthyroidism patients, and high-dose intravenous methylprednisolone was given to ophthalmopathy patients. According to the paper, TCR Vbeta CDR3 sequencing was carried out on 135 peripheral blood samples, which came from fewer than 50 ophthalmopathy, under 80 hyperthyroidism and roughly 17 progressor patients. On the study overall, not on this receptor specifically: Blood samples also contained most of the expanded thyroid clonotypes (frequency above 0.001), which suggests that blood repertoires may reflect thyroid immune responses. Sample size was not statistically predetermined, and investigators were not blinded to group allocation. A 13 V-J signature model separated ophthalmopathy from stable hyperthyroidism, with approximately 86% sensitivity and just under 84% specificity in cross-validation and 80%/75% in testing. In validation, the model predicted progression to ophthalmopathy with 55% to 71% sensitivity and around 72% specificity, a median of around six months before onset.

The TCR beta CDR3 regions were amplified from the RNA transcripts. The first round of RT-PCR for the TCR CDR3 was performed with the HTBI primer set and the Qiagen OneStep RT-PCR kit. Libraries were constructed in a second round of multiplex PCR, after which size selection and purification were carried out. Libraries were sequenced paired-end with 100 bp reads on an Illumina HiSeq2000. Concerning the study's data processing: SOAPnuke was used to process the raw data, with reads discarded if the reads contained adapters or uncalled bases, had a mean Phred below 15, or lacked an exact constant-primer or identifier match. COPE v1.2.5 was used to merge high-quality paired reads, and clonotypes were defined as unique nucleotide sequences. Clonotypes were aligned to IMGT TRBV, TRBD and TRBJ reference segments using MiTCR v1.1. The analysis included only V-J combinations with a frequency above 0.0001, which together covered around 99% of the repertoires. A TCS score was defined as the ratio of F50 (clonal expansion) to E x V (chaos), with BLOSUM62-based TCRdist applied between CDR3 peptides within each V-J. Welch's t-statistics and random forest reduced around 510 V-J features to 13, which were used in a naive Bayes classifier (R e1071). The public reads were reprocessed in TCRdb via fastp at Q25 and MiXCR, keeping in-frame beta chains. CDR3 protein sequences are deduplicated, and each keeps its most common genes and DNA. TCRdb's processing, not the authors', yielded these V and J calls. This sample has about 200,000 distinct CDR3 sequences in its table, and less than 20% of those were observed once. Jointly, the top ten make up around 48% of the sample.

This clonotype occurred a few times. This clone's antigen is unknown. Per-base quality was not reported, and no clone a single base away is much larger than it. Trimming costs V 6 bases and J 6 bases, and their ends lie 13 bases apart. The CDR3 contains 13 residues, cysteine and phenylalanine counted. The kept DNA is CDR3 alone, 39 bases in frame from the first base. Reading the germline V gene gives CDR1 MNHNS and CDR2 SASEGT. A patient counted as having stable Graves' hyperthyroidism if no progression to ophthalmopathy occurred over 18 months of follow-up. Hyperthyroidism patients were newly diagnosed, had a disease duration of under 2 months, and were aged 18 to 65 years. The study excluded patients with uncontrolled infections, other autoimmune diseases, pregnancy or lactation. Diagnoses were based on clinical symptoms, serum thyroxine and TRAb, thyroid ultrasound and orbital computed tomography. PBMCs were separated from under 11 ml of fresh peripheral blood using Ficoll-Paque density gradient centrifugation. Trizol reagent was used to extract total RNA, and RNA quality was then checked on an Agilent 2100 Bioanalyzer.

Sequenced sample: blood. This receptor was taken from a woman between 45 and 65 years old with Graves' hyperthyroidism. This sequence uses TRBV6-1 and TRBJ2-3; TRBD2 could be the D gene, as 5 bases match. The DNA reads TGTGCCAGCAGCATAGGACTTGCCGATACGCAGTATTTT. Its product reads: CASSIGLADTQYF.